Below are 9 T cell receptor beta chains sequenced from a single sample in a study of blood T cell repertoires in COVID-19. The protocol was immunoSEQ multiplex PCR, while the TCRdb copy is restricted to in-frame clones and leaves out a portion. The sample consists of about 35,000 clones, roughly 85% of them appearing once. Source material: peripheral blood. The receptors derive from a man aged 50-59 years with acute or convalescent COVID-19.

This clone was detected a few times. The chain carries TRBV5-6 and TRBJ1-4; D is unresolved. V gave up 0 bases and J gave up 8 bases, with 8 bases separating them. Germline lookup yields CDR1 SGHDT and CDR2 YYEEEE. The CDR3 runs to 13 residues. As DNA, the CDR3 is TGTGCCAGCAGCTTGGGACATGGGGAAAAACTGTTTTTT. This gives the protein CASSLGHGEKLFF.

The CDR3 region is CASSPKVQGAYNEQFF. DNA of the CDR3: TGTGCCAGCTCACCAAAGGTTCAGGGGGCTTACAATGAGCAGTTCTTC. This chain links TRBV18 with TRBJ2-1, with TRBD1 matching 8 bases. Germline CDR1 and CDR2: KGHSH and LQKENI. Trimming cost V 2 bases and J 4 bases; bases outside gene matches: 7. CDR3 length: 16 amino acids.

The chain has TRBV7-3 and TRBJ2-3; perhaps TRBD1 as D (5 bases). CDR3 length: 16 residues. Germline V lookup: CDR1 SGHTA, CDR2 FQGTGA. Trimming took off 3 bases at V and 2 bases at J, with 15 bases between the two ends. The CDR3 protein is CASSFRMVGATDTQYF. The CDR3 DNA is TGTGCCAGCAGCTTCAGGATGGTAGGGGCCACAGATACGCAGTATTTT. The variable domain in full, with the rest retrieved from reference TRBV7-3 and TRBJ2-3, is GAGVSQTPSNKVTEKGKYVELRCDPISGHTALYWYRQSLGQGPEFLIYFQGTGAADDSGLPNDRFFAVRPEGSVSTLKIQRTERGDSAVYLCASSFRMVGATDTQYFGPGTRLTVL.

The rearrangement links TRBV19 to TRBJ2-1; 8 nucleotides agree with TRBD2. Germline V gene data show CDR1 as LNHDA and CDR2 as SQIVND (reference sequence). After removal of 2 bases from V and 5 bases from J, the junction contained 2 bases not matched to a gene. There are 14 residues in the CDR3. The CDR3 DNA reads TGTGCCAGTAGTATAACTAGCGGAAACAATGAGCAGTTCTTC. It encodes CASSITSGNNEQFF.

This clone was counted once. This CDR3 is CAISELDRGSGYTF. CDR3 in DNA: TGTGCCATCAGTGAGTTGGACAGGGGCTCTGGCTACACCTTC. The chain is built from TRBV10-3 and TRBJ1-2, with TRBD1 identical over 9 bases. The CDR3 consists of 14 residues. The germline CDR1 and CDR2 sequences are ENHRY and SYGVKD. Germline trimming cut 1 base from V and 7 bases from J; bases unmatched to any gene: 4.

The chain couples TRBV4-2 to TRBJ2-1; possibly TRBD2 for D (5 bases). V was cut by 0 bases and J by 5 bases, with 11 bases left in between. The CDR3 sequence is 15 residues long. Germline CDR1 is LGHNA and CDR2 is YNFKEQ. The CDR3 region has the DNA TGTGCCAGCAGCCAAGAATGGGCTAGCAACAATGAGCAGTTCTTC. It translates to CASSQEWASNNEQFF.

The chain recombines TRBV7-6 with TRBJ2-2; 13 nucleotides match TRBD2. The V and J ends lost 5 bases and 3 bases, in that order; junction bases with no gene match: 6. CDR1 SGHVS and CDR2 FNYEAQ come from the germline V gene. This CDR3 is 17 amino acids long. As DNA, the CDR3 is TGTGCCAGCAGCGGAGGACTAGCGGGAGAGGACACCGGGGAGCTGTTTTTT. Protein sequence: CASSGGLAGEDTGELFF.

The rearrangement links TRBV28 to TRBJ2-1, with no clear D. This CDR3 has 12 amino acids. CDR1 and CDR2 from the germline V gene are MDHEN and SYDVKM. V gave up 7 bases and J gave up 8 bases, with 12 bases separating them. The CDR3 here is CASTSKRDEQFF. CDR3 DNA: TGTGCCAGCACCTCCAAGCGCGATGAGCAGTTCTTC.

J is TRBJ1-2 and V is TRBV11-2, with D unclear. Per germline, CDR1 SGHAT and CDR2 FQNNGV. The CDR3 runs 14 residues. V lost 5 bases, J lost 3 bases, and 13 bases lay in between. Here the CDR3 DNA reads TGTGCCAGCAGCACCCCCCGGGGAGACTATGGCTACACCTTC. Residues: CASSTPRGDYGYTF. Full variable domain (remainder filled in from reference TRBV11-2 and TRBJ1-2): EAGVAQSPRYKIIEKRQSVAFWCNPISGHATLYWYQQILGQGPKLLIQFQNNGVVDDSQLPKDRFSAERLKGVDSTLKIQPAKLEDSAVYLCASSTPRGDYGYTFGSGTRLTVV.